This passage covers 10 T cell receptor beta chains from one sample sequenced in a study of OX40 agonist ivuxolimab in advanced cancers. Some clones are missing from TCRdb's copy, which holds only in-frame ones; the method was immunoSEQ multiplex PCR. Of over 45,000 clones in the sample, 75% to 90% were seen once. Sequencing used CD4+ or CD8+ T cells sorted from blood, obtained in a trial of the OX40 agonist ivuxolimab. These receptors were collected from an adult with an advanced solid tumor such as melanoma, head and neck, liver or kidney cancer.

This chain links TRBV6-1 with TRBJ2-1, with a weak D call TRBD2 (5 bases). The V end was cut by 10 bases, the J end by 0 bases, with 16 bases between. In germline, CDR1 is MNHNS, CDR2 SASEGT. The CDR3 is made up of 15 amino acids. CDR3 nucleotide sequence: TGTGCCACCAACTTCGAGGAGGTCTCCTACAATGAGCAGTTCTTC. Translation gives CATNFEEVSYNEQFF.

This chain links TRBV30 with TRBJ2-3, with 8 positions matching TRBD2. V trimming: 1 base; J trimming: 2 bases; junction bases outside the gene matches: 11. Germline CDR1 and CDR2: GTSNPN and SVGIG (reference sequence). CDR3 length equals 17 residues. The DNA of the CDR3 is TGTGCCTGGAGTGAACTAGCGGAAGGACAAGTCACAGATACGCAGTATTTT. This encodes CAWSELAEGQVTDTQYF.

The chain links TRBV7-8 to TRBJ2-7; D might be TRBD1 or TRBD2, each matching 6 bases. Trimming pared 8 bases from V and 2 bases from J, leaving 13 bases between. The germline V gene has CDR1 SGHVS and CDR2 FQNEAQ. CDR3 length equals 13 residues. CDR3 amino acids: CASVGGRTYEQYF. DNA of the CDR3: TGTGCCAGCGTAGGGGGGAGGACCTACGAGCAGTACTTC.

This clone has only one observation. The genes are TRBV19 and TRBJ2-2; the D is unclear. CDR3 size: 16 residues. Germline V gives CDR1 LNHDA, CDR2 SQIVND (reference sequence). V dropped 6 bases and J dropped 4 bases, with 18 bases sitting between them. CDR3 residues: CASSNRRPPGTGELFF. The CDR3 DNA reads TGTGCCAGTAGCAACCGCAGACCTCCGGGCACCGGGGAGCTGTTTTTT.

This sequence joins TRBV11-2 and TRBJ2-7, with 11 positions matching TRBD2. V shed 2 bases, J shed 5 bases, and the junction held 5 bases outside the gene matches. The CDR3 loop spans 15 amino acids. Germline CDR1 SGHAT, CDR2 FQNNGV. The CDR3 loop is CASSLSRLAGNEQYF. The CDR3 nucleotides read TGTGCCAGCAGCTTATCCAGACTAGCGGGAAACGAGCAGTACTTC. The full variable domain, its missing parts supplied by reference TRBV11-2 and TRBJ2-7, is EAGVAQSPRYKIIEKRQSVAFWCNPISGHATLYWYQQILGQGPKLLIQFQNNGVVDDSQLPKDRFSAERLKGVDSTLKIQPAKLEDSAVYLCASSLSRLAGNEQYFGPGTRLTVT.

The rearrangement joins TRBV29-1 to TRBJ2-7, with TRBD1 matching 12 bases. Germline CDR1 reads SQVTM; CDR2 reads ANQGSEA. Losses at the gene ends were 6 bases for V and 5 bases for J; bases not matched to a gene: 2. The CDR3 spans 12 residues. CDR3 sequence reads: CSVGTGGNEQYF. The CDR3 nucleotides are TGCAGCGTGGGGACAGGGGGCAACGAGCAGTACTTC.

This clone has only a few counts. The genes are TRBV27 and TRBJ2-7; the D gene could be TRBD1 or TRBD2 (5 bases each). The CDR3 length is 12 residues. Germline CDR1 is MNHEY and CDR2 is SMNVEV (reference sequence). V shed 3 bases and J shed 6 bases, with 9 bases lying between them. The CDR3 sequence is CASSFVGTEQYF. The CDR3 DNA sequence: TGTGCCAGCAGTTTCGTAGGGACCGAGCAGTACTTC.

V usage is TRBV4-1 and J usage is TRBJ1-5, with D possibly being TRBD1 (5 bases). The CDR3 has 17 residues. CDR1 is MGHRA, CDR2 YSYEKL, per germline. The germline V and J ends were trimmed by 1 base and 6 bases, with 19 bases remaining between them. CDR3 DNA sequence: TGCGCCAGCAGCCAAGTGGCGGGGCTTGGGTTTCGTCAGCCCCAGCATTTT. Protein sequence: CASSQVAGLGFRQPQHF.

V usage is TRBV27 and J usage is TRBJ2-5; D is tentatively TRBD1 or TRBD2 (5 bases each). V dropped 5 bases and J dropped 2 bases, with 18 bases sitting between them. Germline V gene data show CDR1 as MNHEY and CDR2 as SMNVEV (reference sequence). This CDR3 contains 16 residues. The CDR3: CASSPHTGPRQETQYF. The DNA of the CDR3 is TGTGCCAGCAGTCCCCATACGGGACCGAGACAAGAGACCCAGTACTTC.

V is TRBV6-5 and J is TRBJ2-7, with a weak D call TRBD2 (5 bases). The CDR3 consists of 14 residues. Germline CDR1 MNHEY, CDR2 SVGAGI. V was shortened by 6 bases and J by 0 bases, with 12 bases between the two germline ends. The CDR3: CASRATTDSYEQYF. CDR3 DNA sequence: TGTGCCAGCAGAGCGACTACTGACTCCTACGAGCAGTACTTC.